The 10 T cell receptor beta chains below come from one sample, sequenced in a study of blood T cell repertoires in COVID-19. Profiled with immunoSEQ multiplex PCR; TCRdb holds only in-frame clones, not every one. The repertoire consists of about 360,000 clones, with more than 75% occurring once and the leading ten covering about 2.9%. Sequenced: peripheral blood. The source is a human donor in a cohort sampled during active COVID-19.

The chain is built from TRBV20-1 and TRBJ2-2, with D possibly TRBD2 on 5 matching bases. Trimming left V 3 bases short and J 4 bases short, with 27 bases between. The CDR3 loop spans 19 amino acids. The germline V gene encodes CDR1 DFQATT and CDR2 SNEGSKA (reference sequence). CDR3 coding DNA: TGCAGTGCTAGTAACCGGCCCCGGAGGCCCAGCGCGAGCACCGGGGAGCTGTTTTTT. As protein: CSASNRPRRPSASTGELFF.

The chain links TRBV7-9 to TRBJ2-3; possibly TRBD1 for D (5 bases). CDR3 length: 15 amino acids. Germline V gene lookup returns CDR1 SEHNR and CDR2 FQNEAQ (reference sequence). Trimming left V 1 base short and J 4 bases short, with 12 bases between. Here the CDR3 reads CASSLGTLPPDTQYF. CDR3 DNA: TGTGCCAGCAGCTTAGGGACACTACCTCCAGATACGCAGTATTTT.

The chain couples TRBV7-8 to TRBJ1-2, with 7 positions matching TRBD1. Germline CDR1 reads SGHVS; CDR2 reads FQNEAQ. This CDR3 comprises 15 residues. The trim removed 5 bases at V and 8 bases at J, leaving 14 bases unmatched. The chain's CDR3 is CASSRGPDRADGYTF. DNA of the CDR3: TGTGCCAGCAGCCGGGGACCTGACAGGGCGGACGGCTACACCTTC.

J is TRBJ1-4 and V is TRBV10-3, with a tentative D call TRBD1 (6 bases). V was clipped by 5 bases and J by 4 bases, with 11 bases between them. CDR3 length: 14 amino acids. Germline V gives CDR1 ENHRY, CDR2 SYGVKD. CDR3 in DNA: TGTGCCATCAGTACCGGGACACATAATGAAAAACTGTTTTTT. Translating gives CAISTGTHNEKLFF.

J is TRBJ2-3 and V is TRBV7-2, with 11 bases aligning to TRBD2. Unmatched junction bases numbered 10, after V lost 5 bases and J lost 6 bases. The V gene's germline CDR1 is SGHTA and CDR2 FQGNSA. CDR3 length: 16 amino acids. The chain's CDR3 is CASSMSSGGAVDTQYF. The DNA for the CDR3 is TGTGCCAGCAGCATGAGTAGCGGGGGGGCCGTCGATACGCAGTATTTT.

The rearrangement joins TRBV28 to TRBJ1-4; D uncertain. This CDR3 contains 15 residues. Germline loops: CDR1 MDHEN, CDR2 SYDVKM. Trimming pared 8 bases from V and 6 bases from J, leaving 19 bases between. CDR3 coding DNA: TGTGCCAGCTTAGGGAGGGCCGGCGCGTATGAAAAACTGTTTTTT. Translation: CASLGRAGAYEKLFF. The variable domain in full, with the rest retrieved from reference TRBV28 and TRBJ1-4, is DVKVTQSSRYLVKRTGEKVFLECVQDMDHENMFWYRQDPGLGLRLIYFSYDVKMKEKGDIPEGYSVSREKKERFSLILESASTNQTSMYLCASLGRAGAYEKLFFGSGTQLSVL.

This clone was seen only once. This chain joins TRBV10-3 and TRBJ2-3, with 9 positions matching TRBD2. Germline trimming cut 8 bases from V and 4 bases from J; bases unmatched to any gene: 19. CDR3 length equals 18 residues. Germline lookup yields CDR1 ENHRY and CDR2 SYGVKD. CDR3 sequence (DNA): TGTGCCATCGGCCCCCGGACTAGCGCCATGGGCGGTTCAGATACGCAGTATTTT. Translation: CAIGPRTSAMGGSDTQYF.

The chain recombines TRBV11-1 with TRBJ1-1; D not certain. CDR1 and CDR2 from the germline V gene are SGHAT and FQDESV (reference sequence). The V end was cut by 5 bases, the J end by 5 bases, with 18 bases between. This CDR3 region has 15 residues. The CDR3 protein is CASSPIVVGGTEAFF. In DNA form, the CDR3 reads TGTGCCAGCAGCCCGATAGTAGTCGGCGGAACTGAAGCTTTCTTT.

This clone has more than one count but fewer than ten. V usage is TRBV5-5 and J usage is TRBJ2-5, with 9 bases aligning to TRBD2. After removal of 0 bases from V and 5 bases from J, the junction contained 8 bases not matched to a gene. Per germline, CDR1 SGHKS and CDR2 YYEKEE (reference sequence). This CDR3 contains 16 residues. CDR3: CASSLAAAGGPETQYF. The DNA for the CDR3 is TGTGCCAGCAGCTTGGCCGCGGCGGGGGGGCCGGAGACCCAGTACTTC.

The gene calls are TRBV27 and TRBJ2-1; no definite D call. The V end was cut by 5 bases, the J end by 2 bases, with 7 bases between. Germline V gives CDR1 MNHEY, CDR2 SMNVEV (reference sequence). CDR3 size: 13 residues. The CDR3 sequence: CASSTDTYNEQFF. CDR3 DNA: TGTGCCAGCAGTACTGACACCTACAATGAGCAGTTCTTC.